This T cell receptor beta chain was recorded in a study of blood T cell repertoires in COVID-19. V was shortened by 6 bases and J by 4 bases, with 10 bases between the two germline ends. The CDR3 sequence is 13 residues long. Germline V lookup: CDR1 MNHNY, CDR2 SVGAGI (reference sequence). The assay was immunoSEQ multiplex PCR, and TCRdb's table has in-frame clones only and misses some. The profile shows roughly 67,000 clones, about 86% of them singletons. The J gene is TRBJ1-5, the V gene TRBV6-6, with D uncertain. The sequence was obtained from a man aged 50 to 60 with acute or convalescent COVID-19. Sequenced input: peripheral blood. CDR3: CASSSLINQPQHF. DNA of the CDR3: TGTGCCAGCAGCTCCCTTATAAATCAGCCCCAGCATTTT.